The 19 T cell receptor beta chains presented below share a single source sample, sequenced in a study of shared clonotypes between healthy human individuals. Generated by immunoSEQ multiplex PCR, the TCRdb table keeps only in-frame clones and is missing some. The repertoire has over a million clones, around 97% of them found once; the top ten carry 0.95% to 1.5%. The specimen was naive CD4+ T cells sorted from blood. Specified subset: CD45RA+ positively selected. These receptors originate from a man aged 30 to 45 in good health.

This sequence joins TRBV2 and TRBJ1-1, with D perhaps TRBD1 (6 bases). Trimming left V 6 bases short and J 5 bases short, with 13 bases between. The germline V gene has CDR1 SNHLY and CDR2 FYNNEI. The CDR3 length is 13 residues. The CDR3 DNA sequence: TGTGCCAGCAGGGGAGAGGGGGAGACTGAAGCTTTCTTT. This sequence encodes CASRGEGETEAFF.

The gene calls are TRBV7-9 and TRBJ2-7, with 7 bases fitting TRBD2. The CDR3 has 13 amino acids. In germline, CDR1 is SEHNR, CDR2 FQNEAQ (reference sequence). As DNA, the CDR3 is TGTGCTGGGAGGGTTCGAGGGACCTACGAGCAGTACTTC. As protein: CAGRVRGTYEQYF.

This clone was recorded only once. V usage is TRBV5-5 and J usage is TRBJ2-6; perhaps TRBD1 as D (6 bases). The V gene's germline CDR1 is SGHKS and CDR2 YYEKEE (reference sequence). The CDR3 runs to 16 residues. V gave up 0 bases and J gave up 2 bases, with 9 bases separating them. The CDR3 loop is CASSLAGVAGANVLTF. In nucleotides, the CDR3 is TGTGCCAGCAGCTTGGCAGGGGTGGCTGGGGCCAACGTCCTGACTTTC. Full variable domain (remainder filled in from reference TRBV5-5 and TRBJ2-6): DAGVTQSPTHLIKTRGQQVTLRCSPISGHKSVSWYQQVLGQGPQFIFQYYEKEERGRGNFPDRFSARQFPNYSSELNVNALLLGDSALYLCASSLAGVAGANVLTFGAGSRLTVL.

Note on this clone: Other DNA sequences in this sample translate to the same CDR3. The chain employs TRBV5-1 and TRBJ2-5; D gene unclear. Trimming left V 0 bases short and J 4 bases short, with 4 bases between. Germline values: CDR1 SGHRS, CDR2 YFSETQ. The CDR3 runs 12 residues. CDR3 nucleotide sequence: TGCGCCAGCAGCTTGGGACCAGAGACCCAGTACTTC. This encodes CASSLGPETQYF.

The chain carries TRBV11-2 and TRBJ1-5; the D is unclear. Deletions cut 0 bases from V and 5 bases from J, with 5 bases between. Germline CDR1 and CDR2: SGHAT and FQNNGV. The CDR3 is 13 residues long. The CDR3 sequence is CASSLEGHQPQHF. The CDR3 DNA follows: TGTGCCAGCAGCTTAGAAGGGCATCAGCCCCAGCATTTT.

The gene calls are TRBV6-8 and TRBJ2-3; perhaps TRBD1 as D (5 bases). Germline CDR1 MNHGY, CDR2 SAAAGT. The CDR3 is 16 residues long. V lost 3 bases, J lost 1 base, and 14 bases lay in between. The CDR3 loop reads CASSYWVEQGTDTQYF. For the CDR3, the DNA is TGTGCCAGCAGTTATTGGGTGGAACAGGGCACAGATACGCAGTATTTT.

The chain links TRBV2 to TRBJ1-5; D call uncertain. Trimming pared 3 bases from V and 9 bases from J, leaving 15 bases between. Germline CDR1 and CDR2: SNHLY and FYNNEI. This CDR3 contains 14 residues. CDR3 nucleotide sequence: TGTGCCAGCAGTGACGGAGCCACGGGCTTGCCCCAGCATTTT. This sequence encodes CASSDGATGLPQHF.

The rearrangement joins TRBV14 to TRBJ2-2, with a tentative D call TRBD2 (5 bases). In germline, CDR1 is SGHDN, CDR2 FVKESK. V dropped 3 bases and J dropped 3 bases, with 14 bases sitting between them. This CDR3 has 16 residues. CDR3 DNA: TGTGCCAGCAGCCACCAGGCGAGCGGTTACACCGGGGAGCTGTTTTTT. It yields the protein CASSHQASGYTGELFF.

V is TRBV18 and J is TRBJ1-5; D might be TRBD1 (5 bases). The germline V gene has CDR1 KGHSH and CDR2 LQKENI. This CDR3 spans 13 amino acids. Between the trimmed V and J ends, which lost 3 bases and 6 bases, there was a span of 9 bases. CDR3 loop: CASSPLQGQPQHF. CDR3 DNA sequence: TGTGCCAGCTCACCCCTCCAGGGTCAGCCCCAGCATTTT.

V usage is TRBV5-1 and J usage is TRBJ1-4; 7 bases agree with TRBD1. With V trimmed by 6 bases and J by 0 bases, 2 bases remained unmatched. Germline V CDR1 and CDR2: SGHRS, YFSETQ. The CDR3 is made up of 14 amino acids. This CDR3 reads CASKGTATNEKLFF. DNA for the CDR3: TGCGCCAGCAAGGGGACAGCAACTAATGAAAAACTGTTTTTT.

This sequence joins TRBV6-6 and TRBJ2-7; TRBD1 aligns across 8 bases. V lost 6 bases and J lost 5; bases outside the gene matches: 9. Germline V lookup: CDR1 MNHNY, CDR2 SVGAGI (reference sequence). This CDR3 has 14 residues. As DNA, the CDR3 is TGTGCCAGCAGGGTGGGAAACAGGGGGGACGAGCAGTACTTC. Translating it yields CASRVGNRGDEQYF.

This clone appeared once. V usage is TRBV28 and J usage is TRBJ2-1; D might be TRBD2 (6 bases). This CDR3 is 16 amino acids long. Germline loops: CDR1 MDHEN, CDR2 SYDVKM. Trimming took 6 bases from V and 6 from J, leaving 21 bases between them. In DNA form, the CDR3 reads TGTGCCAGCAGCGGAACGCGGGCGGGGCGGGCCAATGAGCAGTTCTTC. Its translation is CASSGTRAGRANEQFF.

DNA of the CDR3: TGTGCCACCGTACCCACAGGTTCCTATGGCTACACCTTC. Amino acid sequence: CATVPTGSYGYTF. The V gene is TRBV28, the J gene TRBJ1-2; maybe TRBD1 (5 bases). The CDR3 is 13 amino acids. V lost 10 bases and J lost 4, with 16 bases in between. CDR1 MDHEN and CDR2 SYDVKM come from the germline V gene.

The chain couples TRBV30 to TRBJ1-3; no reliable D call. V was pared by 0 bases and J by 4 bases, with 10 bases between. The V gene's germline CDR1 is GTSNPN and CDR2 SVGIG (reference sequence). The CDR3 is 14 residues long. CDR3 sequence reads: CAWSVDIPGNTIYF. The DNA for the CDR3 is TGTGCCTGGAGTGTAGACATACCCGGAAACACCATATATTTT.

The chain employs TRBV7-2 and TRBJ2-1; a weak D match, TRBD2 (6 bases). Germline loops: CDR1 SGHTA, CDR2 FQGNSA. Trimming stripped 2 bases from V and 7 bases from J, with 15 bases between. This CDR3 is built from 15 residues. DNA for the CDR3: TGTGCCAGCAGCTTACTCGGTTCTGCGGGGAATGAGCAGTTCTTC. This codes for CASSLLGSAGNEQFF.

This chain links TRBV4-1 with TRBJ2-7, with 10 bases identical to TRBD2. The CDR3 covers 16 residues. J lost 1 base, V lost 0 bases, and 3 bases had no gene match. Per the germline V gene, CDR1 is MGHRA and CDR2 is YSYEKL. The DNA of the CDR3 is TGCGCCAGCAGCCAAGATCAAGCGGGAGGGTCCTACGAGCAGTACTTC. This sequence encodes CASSQDQAGGSYEQYF.

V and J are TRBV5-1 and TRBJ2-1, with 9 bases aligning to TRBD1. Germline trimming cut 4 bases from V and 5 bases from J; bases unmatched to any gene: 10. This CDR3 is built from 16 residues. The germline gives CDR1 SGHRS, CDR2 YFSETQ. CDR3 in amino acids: CASSGPPGQGDNEQFF. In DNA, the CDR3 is TGCGCCAGCAGCGGACCCCCGGGACAGGGAGACAATGAGCAGTTCTTC.

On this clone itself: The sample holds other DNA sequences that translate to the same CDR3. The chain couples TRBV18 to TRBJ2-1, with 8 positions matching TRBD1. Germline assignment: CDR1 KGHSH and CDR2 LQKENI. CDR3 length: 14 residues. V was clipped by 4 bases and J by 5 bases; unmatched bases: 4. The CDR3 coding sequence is TGTGCCAGCTCACGAGACAGGGGCAACAATGAGCAGTTCTTC. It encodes CASSRDRGNNEQFF.

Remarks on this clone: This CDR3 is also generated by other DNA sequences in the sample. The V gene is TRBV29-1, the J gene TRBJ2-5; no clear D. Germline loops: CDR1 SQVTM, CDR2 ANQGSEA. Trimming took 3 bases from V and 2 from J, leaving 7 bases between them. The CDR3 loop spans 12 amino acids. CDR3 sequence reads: CSVDTQQETQYF. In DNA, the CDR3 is TGCAGCGTTGATACGCAACAAGAGACCCAGTACTTC.